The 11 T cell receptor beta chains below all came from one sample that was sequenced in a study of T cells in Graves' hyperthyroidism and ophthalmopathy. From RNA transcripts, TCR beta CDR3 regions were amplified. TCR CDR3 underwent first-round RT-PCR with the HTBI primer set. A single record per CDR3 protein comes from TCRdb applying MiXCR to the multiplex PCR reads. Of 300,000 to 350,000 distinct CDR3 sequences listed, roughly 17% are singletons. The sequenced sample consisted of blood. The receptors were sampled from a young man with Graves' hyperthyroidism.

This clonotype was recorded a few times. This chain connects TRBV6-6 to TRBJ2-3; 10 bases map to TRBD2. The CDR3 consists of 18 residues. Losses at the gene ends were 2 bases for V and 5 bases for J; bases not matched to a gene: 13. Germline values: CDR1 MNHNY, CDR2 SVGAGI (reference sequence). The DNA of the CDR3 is TGTGCCAGCAGTTACGACAGTAGAAGCGGGAGGGCCAGAGATACGCAGTATTTT. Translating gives CASSYDSRSGRARDTQYF.

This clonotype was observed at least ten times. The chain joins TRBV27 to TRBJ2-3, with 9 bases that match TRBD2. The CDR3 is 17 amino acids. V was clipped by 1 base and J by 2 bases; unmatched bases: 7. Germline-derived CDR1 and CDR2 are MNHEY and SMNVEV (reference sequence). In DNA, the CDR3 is TGTGCCAGCAGTTTATTCGCTAGCGGGATGGACACAGATACGCAGTATTTT. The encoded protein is CASSLFASGMDTDTQYF.

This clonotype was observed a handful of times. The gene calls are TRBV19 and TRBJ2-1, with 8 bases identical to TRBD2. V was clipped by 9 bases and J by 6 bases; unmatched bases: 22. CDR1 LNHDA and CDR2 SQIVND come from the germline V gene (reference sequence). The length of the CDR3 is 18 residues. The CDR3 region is CASMDGRASGSVLNEQFF. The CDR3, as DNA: TGTGCCAGCATGGACGGGAGGGCCTCGGGATCGGTTCTCAATGAGCAGTTCTTC.

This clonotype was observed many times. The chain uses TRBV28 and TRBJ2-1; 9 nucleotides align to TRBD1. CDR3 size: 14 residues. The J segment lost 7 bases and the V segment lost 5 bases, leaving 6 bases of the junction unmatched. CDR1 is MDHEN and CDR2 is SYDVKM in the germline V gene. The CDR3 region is CASSGGQGRNEQFF. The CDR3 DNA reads TGTGCCAGCAGTGGTGGACAGGGGAGAAATGAGCAGTTCTTC.

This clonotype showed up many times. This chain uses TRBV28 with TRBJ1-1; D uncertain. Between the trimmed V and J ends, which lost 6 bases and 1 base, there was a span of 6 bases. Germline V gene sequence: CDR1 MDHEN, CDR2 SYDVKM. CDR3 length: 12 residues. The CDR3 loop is CASRNRNTEAFF. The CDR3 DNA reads TGTGCCAGCAGAAACCGGAACACTGAAGCTTTCTTT.

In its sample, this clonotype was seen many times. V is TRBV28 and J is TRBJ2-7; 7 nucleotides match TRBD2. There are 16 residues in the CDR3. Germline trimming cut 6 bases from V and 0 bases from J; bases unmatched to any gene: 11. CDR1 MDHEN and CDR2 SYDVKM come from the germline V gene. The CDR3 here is CASSPYSGLSSYEQYF. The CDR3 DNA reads TGTGCCAGCAGCCCCTATAGCGGGTTGAGCTCCTACGAGCAGTACTTC.

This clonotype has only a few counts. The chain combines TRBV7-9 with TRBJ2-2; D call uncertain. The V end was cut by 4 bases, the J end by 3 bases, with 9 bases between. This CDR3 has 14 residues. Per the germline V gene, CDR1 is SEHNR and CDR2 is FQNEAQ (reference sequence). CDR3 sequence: CASSSNLHTGELFF. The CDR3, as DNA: TGTGCCAGCAGCTCGAACCTGCACACCGGGGAGCTGTTTTTT.

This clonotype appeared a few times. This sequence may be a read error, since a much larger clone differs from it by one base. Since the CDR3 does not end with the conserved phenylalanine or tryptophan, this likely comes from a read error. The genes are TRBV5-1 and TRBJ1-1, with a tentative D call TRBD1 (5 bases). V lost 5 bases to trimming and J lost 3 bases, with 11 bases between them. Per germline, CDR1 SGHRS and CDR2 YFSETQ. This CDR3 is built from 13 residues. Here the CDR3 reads CASRPGGDTEAFS. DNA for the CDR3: TGCGCCAGCAGGCCGGGAGGGGACACTGAAGCTTTCTCT.

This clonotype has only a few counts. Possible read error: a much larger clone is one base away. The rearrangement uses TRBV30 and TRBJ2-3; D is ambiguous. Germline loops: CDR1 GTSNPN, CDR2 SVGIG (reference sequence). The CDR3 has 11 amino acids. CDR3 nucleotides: TGTGCCTGGCTTAGCACAGATACGCGGTATTTT. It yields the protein CAWLSTDTRYF.

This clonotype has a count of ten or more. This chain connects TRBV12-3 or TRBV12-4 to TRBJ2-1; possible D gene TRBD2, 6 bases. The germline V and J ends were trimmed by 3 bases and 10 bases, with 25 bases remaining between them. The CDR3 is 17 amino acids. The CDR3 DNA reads TGTGCCAGCAGTTTGAAATCTGGGACTGGGGTCTCGAGGGAGCAGTTCTTC. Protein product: CASSLKSGTGVSREQFF.

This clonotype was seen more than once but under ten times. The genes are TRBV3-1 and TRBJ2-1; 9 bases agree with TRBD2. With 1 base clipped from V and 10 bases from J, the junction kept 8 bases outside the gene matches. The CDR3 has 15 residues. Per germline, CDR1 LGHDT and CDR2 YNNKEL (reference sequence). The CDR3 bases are TGTGCCAGCAGCCAAGGTAAGCGGGAGGTGAACGAGCAGTTCTTC. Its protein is CASSQGKREVNEQFF.